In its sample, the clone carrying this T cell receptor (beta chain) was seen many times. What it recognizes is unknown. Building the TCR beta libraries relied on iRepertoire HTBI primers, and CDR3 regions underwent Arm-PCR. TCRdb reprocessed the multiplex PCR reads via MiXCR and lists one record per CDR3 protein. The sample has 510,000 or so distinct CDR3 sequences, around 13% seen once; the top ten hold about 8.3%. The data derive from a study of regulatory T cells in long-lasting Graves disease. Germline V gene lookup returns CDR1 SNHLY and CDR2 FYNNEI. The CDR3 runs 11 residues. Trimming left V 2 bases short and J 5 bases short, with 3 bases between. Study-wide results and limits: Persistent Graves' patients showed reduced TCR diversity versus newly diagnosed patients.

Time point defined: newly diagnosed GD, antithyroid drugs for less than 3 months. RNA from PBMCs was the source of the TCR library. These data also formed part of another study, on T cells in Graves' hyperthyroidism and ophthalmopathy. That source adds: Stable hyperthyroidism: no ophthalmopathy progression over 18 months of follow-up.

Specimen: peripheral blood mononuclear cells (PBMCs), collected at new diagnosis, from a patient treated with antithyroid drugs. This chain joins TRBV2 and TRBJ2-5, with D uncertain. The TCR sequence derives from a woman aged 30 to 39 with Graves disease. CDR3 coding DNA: TGTGCCAGCAGTGAATTCGAGACCCAGTACTTC. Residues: CASSEFETQYF.